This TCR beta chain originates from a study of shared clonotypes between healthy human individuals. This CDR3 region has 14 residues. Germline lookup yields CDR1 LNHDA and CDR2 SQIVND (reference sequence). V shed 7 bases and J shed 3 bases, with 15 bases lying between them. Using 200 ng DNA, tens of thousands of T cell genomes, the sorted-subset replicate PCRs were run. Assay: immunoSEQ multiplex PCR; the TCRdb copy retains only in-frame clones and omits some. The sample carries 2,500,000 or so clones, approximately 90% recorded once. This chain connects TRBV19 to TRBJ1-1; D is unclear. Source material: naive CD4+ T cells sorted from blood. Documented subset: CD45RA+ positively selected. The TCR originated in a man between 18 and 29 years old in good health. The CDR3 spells CASTSIPRDTEAFF. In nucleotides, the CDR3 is TGTGCCAGTACCTCCATACCGCGGGACACTGAAGCTTTCTTT.